This TCR beta chain appears in the sequencing data of a study of blood T cell repertoires in COVID-19. As for the study in general: The United States, Italy and Spain provided the acute and convalescent COVID-19 samples.

This clone was picked up one time. Study processing details: Reference gene primers were amplified, and this amplification served to estimate nucleated cell counts. The table came from immunoSEQ multiplex PCR; TCRdb's copy has only in-frame clones and leaves some out. The DNA was the basis for D and trimming; V, J and clone size are from that table. The repertoire holds approximately 31,000 clones, with more than 70% as singletons. Sequencing was carried out using peripheral blood. The clonotype was recovered from a human donor with active COVID-19. The donor label of this sample is uncertain.

CDR3 protein: CASSPRRGQRTVLTF. CDR3 nucleotides: TGTGCCAGCTCACCACGGCGGGGGCAACGGACCGTCCTGACTTTC. The chain is built from TRBV18 and TRBJ2-6; possibly TRBD2 for D (7 bases). The CDR3 is 15 amino acids. Trimming stripped 1 base from V and 12 bases from J, with 16 bases between. Germline V gene lookup returns CDR1 KGHSH and CDR2 LQKENI. Variable domain in full (rest from reference TRBV18 and TRBJ2-6): NAGVMQNPRHLVRRRGQEARLRCSPMKGHSHVYWYRQLPEEGLKFMVYLQKENIIDESGMPKERFSAEFPKEGPSILRIQQVVRGDSAAYFCASSPRRGQRTVLTFGAGSRLTVL.